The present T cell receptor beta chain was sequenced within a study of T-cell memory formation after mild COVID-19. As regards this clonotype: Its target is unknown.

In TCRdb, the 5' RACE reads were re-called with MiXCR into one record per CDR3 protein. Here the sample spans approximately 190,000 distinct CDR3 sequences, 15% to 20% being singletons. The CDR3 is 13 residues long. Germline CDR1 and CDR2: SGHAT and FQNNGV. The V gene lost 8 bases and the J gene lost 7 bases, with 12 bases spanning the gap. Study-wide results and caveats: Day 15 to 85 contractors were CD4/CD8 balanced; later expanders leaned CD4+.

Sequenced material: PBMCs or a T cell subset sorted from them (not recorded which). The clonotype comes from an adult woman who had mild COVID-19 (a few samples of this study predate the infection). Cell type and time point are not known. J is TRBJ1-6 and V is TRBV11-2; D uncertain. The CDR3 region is CASQTGVNSPLHF. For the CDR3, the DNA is TGTGCCAGCCAAACCGGAGTAAATTCACCCCTCCACTTT.